This TCR beta chain was profiled in a study of cytomegalovirus exposure and HLA in healthy donors. Whole-study findings and limits: It was only CMV serostatus that was available as immune exposure information. Association of a missense DCLRE1C variant with TCR beta V- and J-gene trimming was reported in a later analysis.

Worth noting for this clone: Its antigen is as yet unknown.

The PCR was carried out with 60 Vbeta primers and 13 Jbeta primers. Clones were read by immunoSEQ multiplex PCR, and TCRdb kept only the in-frame ones, dropping some. The repertoire includes 170,000 or so clones, over 70% of them detected once, and approximately 6.7% sits in the top ten. Trimming at V came to 5 bases and at J to 4 bases, leaving 7 bases not matched to a gene. The CDR3 runs 14 residues. Germline CDR1 reads SGHTA; CDR2 reads FQGNSA. In nominal health when sampled, donors likely had unrecorded immune exposures nonetheless. The chain uses TRBV7-2 and TRBJ1-1; TRBD1 matches 7 bases. The source of this sequence is a man aged 25 to 40 in good health and CMV-seropositive. Sequenced material: PBMCs. CDR3 bases: TGTGCCAGCAGCACACTGACAGGGCTCACTGAAGCTTTCTTT. Protein sequence: CASSTLTGLTEAFF.